The subject of this entry is one T cell receptor (beta chain). Its antigen remains unknown. Genomic DNA belonging to each subset was distributed in equal measure over several immunoSEQ plates. Some clones are missing from TCRdb's copy, which holds only in-frame ones; the method was immunoSEQ multiplex PCR. There are hundreds of thousands of clones in the sample; around three quarters occur only once, and around 11% lies in the top ten. This entry belongs to a study of shared clonotypes between healthy human individuals. Broader study findings: A limitation of the genetic and exposure-history diversity represented arose from few donors.

Trimming took 0 bases from V and 4 from J; bases not matched to a gene: 7. Looked up from germline, CDR1 is SGDLS and CDR2 is YYNGEE. The CDR3 is 16 residues long. Specimen: PBMCs. This clonotype originated in a woman aged 40 to 49 in good health. Some clones in this sample may be carry-over from other donors' samples. This chain uses TRBV9 with TRBJ2-1, with 7 nucleotides matching TRBD1. Here the CDR3 reads CASSVDGRGPYNEQFF. In DNA form, the CDR3 reads TGTGCCAGCAGCGTAGATGGTAGGGGGCCGTACAATGAGCAGTTCTTC.